Sequencing of this TCR beta chain was carried out in a study of monozygotic twins with inflammatory bowel disease. 3,000 to 4,500 ng of total RNA went into each TCR library. TCRdb derives one entry per CDR3 protein from the 5' RACE reads, leaving out DNA. This table lists a few hundred thousand distinct CDR3 sequences. This clonotype originated in a human donor with ulcerative colitis or Crohn's disease, or a healthy co-twin of an affected twin (not recorded which). The sample taken for sequencing was blood.

The CDR3 region is CASSSESLFTAEQFF. The chain is built from TRBV5-5 and TRBJ2-1. Per germline, CDR1 SGHKS and CDR2 YYEKEE (reference sequence). The CDR3 spans 15 residues. Based on the CDR3 plus reference TRBV5-5 and TRBJ2-1, the full variable domain is DAGVTQSPTHLIKTRGQQVTLRCSPISGHKSVSWYQQVLGQGPQFIFQYYEKEERGRGNFPDRFSARQFPNYSSELNVNALLLGDSALYLCASSSESLFTAEQFFGPGTRLTVL.